Below, 27 T cell receptor beta chains from the same sample are listed, as sequenced in a study of blood T cell repertoires in COVID-19. The table came from immunoSEQ multiplex PCR; TCRdb's copy has only in-frame clones and leaves some out. The sample includes 150,000 to 200,000 clones, approximately 85% of them seen just once. Sample: PBMCs or T cells enriched from blood (not recorded which). All receptors come from a woman aged 18 to 35 who had recovered from COVID-19.

The chain recombines TRBV7-2 with TRBJ2-3; tentative D call: TRBD2 (7 bases). The V and J ends lost 4 bases and 0 bases respectively, with 11 bases between them. In germline, CDR1 is SGHTA, CDR2 FQGNSA. The CDR3 is 15 residues long. The CDR3 is CASSSGGPSTDTQYF. CDR3 sequence (DNA): TGTGCCAGCAGCTCGGGGGGCCCCAGCACAGATACGCAGTATTTT.

This clone was recorded once. This rearrangement joins TRBV2 to TRBJ2-7, with 11 bases lining up with TRBD2. Trimming removed 8 bases from V and 2 bases from J; junction bases left unmatched: 8. Germline V gene sequence: CDR1 SNHLY, CDR2 FYNNEI. The CDR3 spans 15 residues. The CDR3 loop reads CASGGGTSGAYEQYF. The CDR3, as DNA: TGTGCCAGCGGGGGGGGGACTAGCGGAGCCTACGAGCAGTACTTC.

The chain couples TRBV4-1 to TRBJ2-3; TRBD2 matches at 7 bases. Germline V CDR1 and CDR2: MGHRA, YSYEKL. The CDR3 runs 16 residues. Trimming took 2 bases from V and 2 from J; bases not matched to a gene: 7. The DNA of the CDR3 is TGCGCCAGCAGCCAAACGGCGGGAGTCCCCACAGATACGCAGTATTTT. It specifies CASSQTAGVPTDTQYF.

This chain links TRBV6-5 with TRBJ2-3, with TRBD1 as a possible D gene (6 bases). CDR1 and CDR2 (germline): MNHEY, SVGAGI. The V end was cut by 8 bases, the J end by 3 bases, with 12 bases between. The CDR3 has 13 amino acids. CDR3 DNA sequence: TGTGCCAGCCGGACGGACAGTACAGATACGCAGTATTTT. Encoded protein: CASRTDSTDTQYF.

The chain uses TRBV19 and TRBJ2-3; maybe TRBD2 (5 bases). This CDR3 has 13 amino acids. Germline V gene lookup returns CDR1 LNHDA and CDR2 SQIVND (reference sequence). V was cut by 9 bases and J by 1 base, with 11 bases left in between. This CDR3 reads CASSLAGTDTQYF. DNA for the CDR3: TGTGCCAGCTCTCTAGCAGGCACAGATACGCAGTATTTT. Variable domain in full (rest from reference TRBV19 and TRBJ2-3): DGGITQSPKYLFRKEGQNVTLSCEQNLNHDAMYWYRQDPGQGLRLIYYSQIVNDFQKGDIAEGYSVSREKKESFPLTVTSAQKNPTAFYLCASSLAGTDTQYFGPGTRLTVL.

CDR3 coding DNA: TGTGCCAGCAGCCTACGAGCGGATCGCTCCTACAATGAGCAGTTCTTC. This codes for CASSLRADRSYNEQFF. This chain connects TRBV7-9 to TRBJ2-1, with D possibly being TRBD2 (5 bases). Germline CDR1 reads SEHNR; CDR2 reads FQNEAQ (reference sequence). This CDR3 region has 16 residues. V was shortened by 5 bases and J by 0 bases, with 14 bases between the two germline ends.

In regard to this clone: The sample has other DNA sequences that encode this CDR3 too. This chain uses TRBV28 with TRBJ2-3, with 7 bases aligning to TRBD1. Germline trimming cut 5 bases from V and 3 bases from J; bases unmatched to any gene: 8. There are 15 residues in the CDR3. Germline CDR1 reads MDHEN; CDR2 reads SYDVKM. CDR3 bases: TGTGCCAGCAGTAACCGGGACAGTGGAACAGATACGCAGTATTTT. Its protein product is CASSNRDSGTDTQYF.

This clone was counted a single time. J is TRBJ1-6 and V is TRBV28; 8 nucleotides match TRBD1. CDR3 length: 19 amino acids. Trimming at V came to 8 bases and at J to 8 bases, leaving 23 bases not matched to a gene. Germline V gives CDR1 MDHEN, CDR2 SYDVKM. The DNA of the CDR3 is TGTGCCAGCCAGGGGACAGGAGGTTTTCGTGGCAGGGGTGATTCACCCCTCCACTTT. As protein: CASQGTGGFRGRGDSPLHF.

The V gene is TRBV10-3, the J gene TRBJ2-7; TRBD1 is a possible D gene (5 bases). Trimming took 10 bases from V and 5 from J, leaving 18 bases between them. The length of the CDR3 is 13 residues. The germline CDR1 and CDR2 sequences are ENHRY and SYGVKD. Here the CDR3 DNA reads TGTGCCACCCAACCCCAAGGGGCCCACGAGCAGTACTTC. Its translation is CATQPQGAHEQYF.

In nucleotides, the CDR3 is TGTGCCAGCAAAATAGCGGGGGGCTACAATGAGCAGTTCTTC. This translates into CASKIAGGYNEQFF. This chain connects TRBV11-2 to TRBJ2-1, with 10 nucleotides matching TRBD2. Germline assignment: CDR1 SGHAT and CDR2 FQNNGV. Trimming removed 7 bases from V and 3 bases from J; junction bases left unmatched: 3. The CDR3 sequence is 14 residues long.

The chain is built from TRBV5-8 and TRBJ1-2; maybe TRBD1 (5 bases). The CDR3 runs 12 residues. The ends were cut back, 0 bases at V and 7 bases at J, with 7 bases in the middle. Germline V gene sequence: CDR1 SGHTS, CDR2 YDEGEE. CDR3 nucleotides: TGTGCCAGCAGCTTGGTAAGGGGTGGCTACACCTTC. Protein: CASSLVRGGYTF.

The V gene is TRBV18, the J gene TRBJ2-7; D gene ambiguous. Between the trimmed V and J ends, which lost 2 bases and 2 bases, there was a span of 7 bases. The length of the CDR3 is 13 residues. Germline V gene data show CDR1 as KGHSH and CDR2 as LQKENI. CDR3: CASSPITAYEQYF. In DNA form, the CDR3 reads TGTGCCAGCTCACCAATTACGGCCTACGAGCAGTACTTC.

V is TRBV11-2 and J is TRBJ1-6; the D gene is possibly TRBD1 (5 bases). CDR1 and CDR2 (germline): SGHAT, FQNNGV. This CDR3 is built from 19 residues. Trimming removed 1 base at V and 10 bases at J, with 26 bases between. CDR3 nucleotide sequence: TGTGCCAGCAGCTTAGGGCCCCGCCACCTACAGGTCGGATACTCACCCCTCCACTTT. Translation gives CASSLGPRHLQVGYSPLHF.

The V gene is TRBV19, the J gene TRBJ1-5, with D maybe TRBD1 (5 bases). V lost 4 bases and J 5 bases, leaving 30 bases between the germline ends. Germline CDR1 LNHDA, CDR2 SQIVND (reference sequence). The CDR3 has 20 amino acids. CDR3 nucleotides: TGTGCCAGTAGTAATTCGCCGCTAGGACTAATTTGGGGCAATGATCAGCCCCAGCATTTT. Translated: CASSNSPLGLIWGNDQPQHF.

A single count supports this clone. The chain joins TRBV11-1 to TRBJ2-1; 16 bases agree with TRBD2. The V segment lost 5 bases and the J segment 9 bases; nucleotides outside the gene matches: 4. The CDR3 is 15 amino acids. Looked up from germline, CDR1 is SGHAT and CDR2 is FQDESV (reference sequence). The CDR3, as DNA: TGTGCCAGCAGCGCCGGGACTAGCGGGAGGGTTGAGCAGTTCTTC. It codes for CASSAGTSGRVEQFF.

The chain couples TRBV6-1 to TRBJ1-5, with TRBD1 matching over 9 bases. Germline V lookup: CDR1 MNHNS, CDR2 SASEGT. CDR3 length: 17 residues. V shed 3 bases and J 0 bases; nucleotides not matched to a gene: 6. The CDR3 bases are TGTGCCAGCAGTGAGTTACAGGGGGCGATTAGCAATCAGCCCCAGCATTTT. It is translated as CASSELQGAISNQPQHF.

J is TRBJ1-4 and V is TRBV9, with a possible D match to TRBD1 (5 bases). Germline CDR1 reads SGDLS; CDR2 reads YYNGEE. Deletions cut 2 bases from V and 1 base from J, with 9 bases between. The CDR3 spans 15 residues. Here the CDR3 DNA reads TGTGCCAGCAGCGTGCGAGGACAAACTAATGAAAAACTGTTTTTT. Translating it yields CASSVRGQTNEKLFF.

The chain employs TRBV5-4 and TRBJ2-7; perhaps TRBD1 as D (6 bases). Between the trimmed V and J ends, which lost 4 bases and 6 bases, there was a span of 14 bases. The CDR3 runs to 13 residues. Germline assignment: CDR1 SGHNT and CDR2 YYREEE (reference sequence). Here the CDR3 reads CASSLEQGLEQYF. The CDR3 DNA reads TGTGCCAGCAGCCTGGAACAGGGCCTCGAGCAGTACTTC.

This clone appeared a single time. The chain uses TRBV5-4 and TRBJ1-2; D is unresolved. CDR1 is SGHNT and CDR2 is YYREEE in the germline V gene (reference sequence). Trimming removed 4 bases from V and 4 bases from J, with 17 bases in between. The length of the CDR3 is 15 residues. The CDR3 sequence is CASSQTSGQVYGYTF. DNA for the CDR3: TGTGCCAGCAGCCAAACATCCGGCCAGGTCTATGGCTACACCTTC.

This clone was found once. The chain has TRBV5-6 and TRBJ1-3; TRBD1 matches at 7 bases. The V gene's germline CDR1 is SGHDT and CDR2 YYEEEE. V gave up 1 base and J gave up 5 bases; unmatched junction bases: 3. This CDR3 spans 14 amino acids. Here the CDR3 reads CASSLRQGRNTIYF. As DNA, the CDR3 is TGTGCCAGCAGCTTGAGACAGGGTAGAAACACCATATATTTT.

This clone was seen only once. The chain carries TRBV3-1 (or the pseudogene TRBV3-2) and TRBJ2-7; 7 bases line up with TRBD1. The CDR3 contains 14 residues. From germline, CDR1 is LGHDT and CDR2 YNNKEL (reference sequence). J gave up 2 bases and V 3 bases, and 4 bases lay outside the gene matches. This CDR3 is CASSQGDSTYEQYF. The CDR3 nucleotides read TGTGCCAGCAGCCAGGGGGACAGCACCTACGAGCAGTACTTC.

A single count supports this clone. This rearrangement joins TRBV2 to TRBJ2-2, with D maybe TRBD2 (7 bases). The CDR3 runs to 16 residues. V lost 2 bases, J lost 9 bases, and 19 bases lay in between. Germline CDR1 is SNHLY and CDR2 is FYNNEI. This chain's CDR3 is CASSESRGAGHRELFF. As DNA, the CDR3 is TGTGCCAGCAGTGAATCCCGGGGGGCGGGGCACCGGGAGCTGTTTTTT.

The rearrangement uses TRBV5-1 and TRBJ2-3; 9 bases are a match to TRBD1. The J segment lost 3 bases and the V segment lost 0 bases, leaving 2 bases of the junction unmatched. Germline values: CDR1 SGHRS, CDR2 YFSETQ. CDR3 length: 15 amino acids. The CDR3 here is CASSLADRGTDTQYF. CDR3 in DNA: TGCGCCAGCAGCTTGGCGGACAGGGGAACAGATACGCAGTATTTT. Full variable domain (outside the CDR3, taken from reference TRBV5-1 and TRBJ2-3): KAGVTQTPRYLIKTRGQQVTLSCSPISGHRSVSWYQQTPGQGLQFLFEYFSETQRNKGNFPGRFSGRQFSNSRSEMNVSTLELGDSALYLCASSLADRGTDTQYFGPGTRLTVL.

The rearrangement joins TRBV27 to TRBJ1-3; 9 bases line up with TRBD1. This CDR3 has 14 amino acids. Germline CDR1 and CDR2: MNHEY and SMNVEV (reference sequence). With V trimmed by 6 bases and J by 4 bases, 4 bases remained unmatched. The CDR3 reads CASSLGTGGNTIYF. The DNA for the CDR3 is TGTGCCAGCAGCCTCGGGACAGGGGGAAACACCATATATTTT.

Only one count was recorded for this clone. The CDR3 DNA reads TGTGCCAGCAGTCTTGGGCGGGGTGGCTACACCTTC. It translates to CASSLGRGGYTF. V usage is TRBV12-3 or TRBV12-4 and J usage is TRBJ1-2; D uncertain. Trimming took off 5 bases at V and 7 bases at J, with 11 bases between the two ends. This CDR3 spans 12 amino acids.

The J gene is TRBJ2-3, the V gene TRBV5-4; TRBD1 agrees at 8 bases. V lost 4 bases to trimming and J lost 6 bases; unmatched junction nucleotides: 10. Per germline, CDR1 SGHNT and CDR2 YYREEE (reference sequence). The CDR3 has 15 residues. CDR3 amino acids: CASSLDRGSGDTQYF. For the CDR3, the DNA is TGTGCCAGCAGCCTAGACAGGGGATCCGGGGATACGCAGTATTTT. The full variable domain, its missing parts supplied by reference TRBV5-4 and TRBJ2-3, is ETGVTQSPTHLIKTRGQQVTLRCSSQSGHNTVSWYQQALGQGPQFIFQYYREEENGRGNFPPRFSGLQFPNYSSELNVNALELDDSALYLCASSLDRGSGDTQYFGPGTRLTVL.

This rearrangement joins TRBV29-1 to TRBJ2-1, with TRBD2 matching 11 bases. V shed 3 bases, J shed 0 bases, and the junction held 7 bases outside the gene matches. The CDR3 loop spans 17 amino acids. Germline CDR1 SQVTM, CDR2 ANQGSEA. The CDR3 reads CSVDTSGRDSSYNEQFF. The CDR3 bases are TGCAGCGTTGATACTAGCGGGAGAGATAGCTCCTACAATGAGCAGTTCTTC.